Listed here is a single T cell receptor beta chain. The CDR3 consists of 15 residues. Trimming pared 1 base from V and 5 bases from J, leaving 15 bases between. CDR1 and CDR2 from the germline V gene are SGHAT and FQNNGV. With a J-beta primer mix and a sample-barcoded 5' primer, a second PCR ran roughly 7 to 11 cycles. TCRdb independently ran MiXCR on the 5' RACE reads; one entry per CDR3 protein. The repertoire holds 1.8 million or so distinct CDR3 sequences, with about two fifths as singletons. The data were taken from a study of blood T cells in healthy people across ages. This clonotype was sampled from a human donor in good health. The chain combines TRBV11-2 with TRBJ2-7; tentatively, D is TRBD1 or TRBD2 (5 bases each). Source material: blood. As DNA, the CDR3 is TGTGCCAGCAGCTTAGTAGGGACGGGGTACGACGAGCAGTACTTC. It is translated as CASSLVGTGYDEQYF.